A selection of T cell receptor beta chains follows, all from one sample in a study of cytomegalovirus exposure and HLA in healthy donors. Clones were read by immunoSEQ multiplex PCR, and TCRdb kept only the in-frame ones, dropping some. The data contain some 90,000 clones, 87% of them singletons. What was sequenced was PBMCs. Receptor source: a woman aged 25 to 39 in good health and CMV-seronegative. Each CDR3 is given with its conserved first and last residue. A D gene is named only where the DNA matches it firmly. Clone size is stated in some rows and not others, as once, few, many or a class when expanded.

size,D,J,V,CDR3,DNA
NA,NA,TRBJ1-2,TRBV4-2,CASSQDPGEGYYGYTF,TGTGCCAGCAGCCAAGATCCAGGGGAAGGTTACTATGGCTACACCTTC
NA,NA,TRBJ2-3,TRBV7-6,CASSGGTDTQYF,TGTGCCAGCAGTGGCGGAACAGATACGCAGTATTTT
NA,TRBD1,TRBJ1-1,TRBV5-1,CASSLGQGKNTEAFF,TGCGCCAGCAGCTTGGGACAGGGTAAGAACACTGAAGCTTTCTTT
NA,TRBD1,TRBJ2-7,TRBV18,CASSQRTGVVYEQYF,TGTGCCAGCTCCCAAAGGACAGGGGTCGTCTACGAGCAGTACTTC
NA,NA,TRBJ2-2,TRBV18,CASSMDRNTGELFF,TGTGCCAGCTCCATGGACAGAAACACCGGGGAGCTGTTTTTT
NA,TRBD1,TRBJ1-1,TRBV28,CASSRRGRDTEAFF,TGTGCCAGCTCACGCAGGGGGCGGGACACTGAAGCTTTCTTT
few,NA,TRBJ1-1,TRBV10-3,CAISESFRVSNTEAFF,TGTGCCATCAGTGAGTCGTTCAGGGTGTCGAACACTGAAGCTTTCTTT
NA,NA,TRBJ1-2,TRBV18,CASSPNTGTYYGYTF,TGTGCCAGCTCACCAAACACAGGGACCTACTATGGCTACACCTTC
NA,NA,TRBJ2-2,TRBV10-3,CAITRGPGVDTGELFF,TGTGCCATCACGCGGGGGCCAGGGGTCGACACCGGGGAGCTGTTTTTT
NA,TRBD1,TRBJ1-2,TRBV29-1,CSVSDRGETNYGYTF,TGCAGCGTCTCCGACAGGGGGGAGACTAACTATGGCTACACCTTC
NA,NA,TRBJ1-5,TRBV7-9,CASSLGTLSNQPQHF,TGTGCCAGCAGCTTAGGGACACTTAGCAATCAGCCCCAGCATTTT
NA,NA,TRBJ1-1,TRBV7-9,CASNSQSDWLNTEAFF,TGTGCCAGCAATTCCCAATCCGACTGGTTGAACACTGAAGCTTTCTTT
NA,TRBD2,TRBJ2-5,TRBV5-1,CASSSSSGEETQYF,TGCGCCAGCAGCTCCTCTAGCGGGGAAGAGACCCAGTACTTC
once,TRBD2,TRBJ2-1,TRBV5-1,CASSSQRGVLLRSGSEVNEQFF,TGCGCCAGCAGCTCACAACGCGGGGTCCTTCTGCGGAGCGGGAGTGAGGTCAATGAGCAGTTCTTC
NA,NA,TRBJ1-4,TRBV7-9,CASSLQGEKLFF,TGTGCCAGCAGCTTACAGGGGGAAAAACTGTTTTTT
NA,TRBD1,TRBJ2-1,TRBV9,CASSAAGQGPNEQFF,TGTGCCAGCAGCGCCGCGGGACAGGGGCCAAATGAGCAGTTCTTC
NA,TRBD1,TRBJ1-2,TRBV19,CASSIGAGEGANYGYTF,TGTGCCAGTAGTATAGGCGCCGGCGAGGGGGCAAACTATGGCTACACCTTC
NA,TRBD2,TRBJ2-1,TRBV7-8,CASSFAGGSYNEQFF,TGTGCCAGCAGCTTCGCGGGGGGCTCCTACAATGAGCAGTTCTTC
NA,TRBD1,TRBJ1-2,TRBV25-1,CASSERTGGWSGYTF,TGTGCCAGCAGTGAAAGGACAGGGGGATGGAGTGGCTACACCTTC
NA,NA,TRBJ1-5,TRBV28,CASTEGNQPQHF,TGTGCCAGCACTGAGGGCAATCAGCCCCAGCATTTT
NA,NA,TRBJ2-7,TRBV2,CASSVGQGLSYEQYF,TGTGCCAGCAGTGTAGGGCAGGGTTTATCCTACGAGCAGTACTTC
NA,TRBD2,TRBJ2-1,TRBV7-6,CASSINREGAGGPREQFF,TGTGCCAGCAGCATAAATAGGGAGGGAGCGGGGGGCCCACGGGAGCAGTTCTTC
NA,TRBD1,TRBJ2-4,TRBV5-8,CASSLEGAAKNIQYF,TGTGCCAGCAGCTTGGAGGGGGCGGCCAAAAACATTCAGTACTTC
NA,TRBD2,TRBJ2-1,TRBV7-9,CASKKVLAAYNEQFF,TGTGCCAGCAAAAAGGTCCTAGCGGCTTACAATGAGCAGTTCTTC
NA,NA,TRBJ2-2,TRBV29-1,CSVGTGTGELFF,TGCAGCGTTGGAACAGGAACCGGGGAGCTGTTTTTT
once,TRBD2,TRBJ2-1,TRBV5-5,CASSLAGTSGYNEQFF,TGTGCCAGCAGCTTGGCCGGGACTAGCGGCTACAATGAGCAGTTCTTC
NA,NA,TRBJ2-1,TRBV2,CASSESGGSYNEQFF,TGTGCCAGCAGTGAATCCGGCGGGTCATACAATGAGCAGTTCTTC
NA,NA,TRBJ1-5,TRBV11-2,CASSLGLSSNQPQHF,TGTGCCAGCAGCTTAGGGCTCTCTAGCAATCAGCCCCAGCATTTT
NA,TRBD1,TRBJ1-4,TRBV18,CASSRTGAWNEKLFF,TGTGCCAGCTCACGAACAGGGGCCTGGAATGAAAAACTGTTTTTT
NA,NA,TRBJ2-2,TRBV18,CASSLTYTGELFF,TGTGCCAGCTCACTCACATACACCGGGGAGCTGTTTTTT
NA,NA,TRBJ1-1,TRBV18,CASSPSENTEAFF,TGTGCCAGCTCACCATCAGAGAACACTGAAGCTTTCTTT
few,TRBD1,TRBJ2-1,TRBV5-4,CASSVRTGIYNEQFF,TGTGCCAGCAGCGTACGGACAGGGATATACAATGAGCAGTTCTTC
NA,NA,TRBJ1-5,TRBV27,CASGPRSSNQPQHF,TGTGCCAGCGGCCCCAGATCAAGCAATCAGCCCCAGCATTTT
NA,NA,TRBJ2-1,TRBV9,CASSRTDSYNEQFF,TGTGCCAGCAGCCGGACAGACTCCTACAATGAGCAGTTCTTC
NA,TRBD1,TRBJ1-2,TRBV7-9,CASSLMPGGAVGYTF,TGTGCCAGCAGCTTAATGCCAGGGGGCGCCGTGGGCTACACCTTC
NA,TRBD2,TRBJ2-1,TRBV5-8,CASSLRELAGENEQFF,TGTGCCAGCAGCTTAAGGGAACTAGCGGGAGAGAATGAGCAGTTCTTC
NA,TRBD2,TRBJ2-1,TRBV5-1,CASSPASGRVHEQFF,TGCGCCAGCAGCCCGGCTAGCGGGCGTGTCCATGAGCAGTTCTTC
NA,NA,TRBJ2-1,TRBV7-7,CASSQQGAIDEQFF,TGTGCTAGCAGCCAACAGGGAGCGATTGATGAGCAGTTCTTC
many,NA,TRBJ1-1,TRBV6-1,CAGKTALNTEAFF,TGTGCCGGAAAAACAGCATTGAACACTGAAGCTTTCTTT
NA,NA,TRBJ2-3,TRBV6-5,CASSYSSATDTQYF,TGTGCCAGCAGTTACTCTTCCGCGACAGATACGCAGTATTTT
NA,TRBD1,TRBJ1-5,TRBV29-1,CSAQGIVGQPQHF,TGCAGCGCACAGGGGATCGTGGGTCAGCCCCAGCATTTT
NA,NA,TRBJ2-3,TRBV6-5,CASSYIQFAGTDTQYF,TGTGCCAGCAGTTACATTCAGTTCGCGGGGACAGATACGCAGTATTTT
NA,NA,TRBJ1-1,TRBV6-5,CASSYSGAEGEAFF,TGTGCCAGCAGTTACAGCGGGGCAGAAGGTGAAGCTTTCTTT
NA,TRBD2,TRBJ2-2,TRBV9,CASSPAGQANTGELFF,TGTGCCAGCAGCCCAGCGGGGCAGGCGAACACCGGGGAGCTGTTTTTT
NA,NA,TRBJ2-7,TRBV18,CASSPTTSSYEQYF,TGTGCCAGCTCACCCACGACAAGCTCCTACGAGCAGTACTTC
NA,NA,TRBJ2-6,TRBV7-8,CASALQTGANVLTF,TGTGCCAGCGCGCTCCAAACTGGGGCCAACGTCCTGACTTTC
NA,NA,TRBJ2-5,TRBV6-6,CASSRQLGETQYF,TGTGCCAGCAGTCGACAGCTAGGGGAGACCCAGTACTTC
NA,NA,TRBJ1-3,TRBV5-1,CASSSNTFSGNTIYF,TGCGCCAGCAGCTCAAACACATTCTCTGGAAACACCATATATTTT
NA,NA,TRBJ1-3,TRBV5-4,CASSGPGNTIYF,TGTGCCAGCAGTGGCCCTGGAAACACCATATATTTT
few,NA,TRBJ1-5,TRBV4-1,CASSQVGADQPQHF,TGCGCCAGCAGCCAAGTGGGGGCAGATCAGCCCCAGCATTTT
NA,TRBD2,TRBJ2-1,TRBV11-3,CANGTKFF,TGTGCCAACGGGACTAAGTTCTTC
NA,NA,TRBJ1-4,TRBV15,CATSRAYDTTNEKLFF,TGTGCCACCAGCAGAGCGTACGACACAACTAATGAAAAACTGTTTTTT
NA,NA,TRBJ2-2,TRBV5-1,CASSLGQIETGELFF,TGCGCCAGCAGCTTGGGACAGATCGAAACCGGGGAGCTGTTTTTT
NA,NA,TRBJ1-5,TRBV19,CASQEGRWGNQPQHF,TGTGCCAGTCAGGAGGGTCGGTGGGGCAATCAGCCCCAGCATTTT
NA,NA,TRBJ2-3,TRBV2,CASSEHTDTQYF,TGTGCCAGCAGTGAACACACAGATACGCAGTATTTT